The clone carrying this T cell receptor (beta chain) was recorded at least ten times. Its antigen is not identified. This sample is part of a study of Graves' ophthalmopathy and Graves' hyperthyroidism. Overall study results and limits: Ophthalmopathy cases were distinguished from stable hyperthyroidism by a 13-signature model, reaching about 91% sensitivity and 81.08% specificity.

Amplification of TCR beta CDR3 regions used RNA transcripts. Following a first-round RT-PCR that used HTBI primers, a second-round multiplex PCR was carried out. TCRdb re-derived calls from the multiplex PCR reads in MiXCR, one entry per CDR3 protein. In the table there are about 660,000 distinct CDR3 sequences, 35% to 45% of which are singletons. If patients had other autoimmune diseases, uncontrolled infections, pregnancy or lactation, they were excluded. Orbital computed tomography, together with clinical symptoms, serum thyroxine, TRAb and thyroid ultrasound, was used for diagnosis. Sampling approximately 10 ml of fresh peripheral blood provided the PBMCs. Germline CDR1 reads SEHNR; CDR2 reads FQNEAQ (reference sequence). The CDR3 has 13 residues. The V gene lost 5 bases and the J gene lost 5 bases, with 9 bases spanning the gap.

This chain connects TRBV7-9 to TRBJ2-2; D is unresolved. The source of this sequence is an adult man with Graves' ophthalmopathy. Sequenced sample: peripheral blood. In nucleotides, the CDR3 is TGTGCCAGCAGCCCCCCCTATACCGGGGAGCTGTTTTTT. This encodes CASSPPYTGELFF.